This T cell receptor (beta chain) was retrieved from a study of vaccination and CD4 T cells after COVID-19 (dated by TCRdb to between 2020 and 2023). In terms of the full investigation: Convalescent patients had a positive SARS-CoV-2 result on nasal swab PCR, and of these patients, under ten had mild disease and one had severe disease. In the convalescent cohort there were six males and four females, among whom were two Hispanic individuals, seven Caucasians, two Asians and one multiracial person. Two doses of either the Pfizer-BioNTech BNT162b2 vaccine (n=8) or the Moderna mRNA-1273 vaccine (n=2) were administered to participants. Post-COVID blood samples from convalescent patients were collected a median of roughly 100 days after diagnosis, with a range of 35 to 161 days. The time from the second vaccine dose to post-vaccine blood sampling had a median of around 72 days and ranged from about 14 to 250 days. Culture stimuli were overlapping spike peptide pools from SARS-CoV-2 and from the common cold coronaviruses HCoV-NL63, HCoV-OC43 and HCoV-229E. Control cultures used a CEFX viral epitope pool as positive control, an HIV-1 Nef peptide pool as negative control, or no peptide. In around 9 COVID-19 convalescent patients and several infection-naive healthy vaccine recipients, researchers compared the spike-specific CD4+ TCR repertoire from before mRNA vaccination with the repertoire from after. Study-wide conclusions, independent of this receptor: Relatively few convalescent patients were included in the study, and early timepoints after natural infection were not analyzed. In convalescent patients, a median 86.3% of post-vaccine SARS-CoV-2-reactive clones were detected only after vaccination, and vaccine-specific priming was suggested by this finding. The median count of SARS-CoV-2-reactive clonotypes went up from 20 to 25 after infection to around 38 after vaccination, although the change was not significant. Of the vaccine-specific clones in convalescent patients, 304 of 307, or nearly all, reacted only to SARS-CoV-2 spike and did not cross-react with common cold coronaviruses.

The treatment or condition label here, explained by the study, means: roughly 10-day PBMC culture with coronavirus spike peptide pools or control peptides (ViraFEST assay). The ViraFEST assay, used in the study, expanded antigen-specific T cells with peptide pools and then identified the expanded clonotypes through TCR sequencing. Positive SARS-CoV-2 PCR tests in the convalescent patients dated from March to December 2020, before Alpha, Beta and Delta variants emerged in the United States. About 2 million PBMCs per well were cultured in IMDM with roughly 5% human AB serum and 7.5 to 10 IU/ml IL-2, plus 10 ug/ml peptide pools. On days 3 and 7, half of the culture medium was replaced with fresh IL-2-containing medium. CD4+ T cells were isolated after approximately ten days of culture through negative selection using the EasySep CD4+ T cell isolation kit. Ficoll-Paque Plus gradient centrifugation was used to isolate PBMCs from whole blood, and the isolated PBMCs were then either used fresh or cryopreserved at -140C. Each culture condition was generally run in triplicate wells.

The receptor library was made with PCR. DNA from cultured CD4+ T cells underwent TCR sequencing with the Oncomine TCR Beta short-read assay at the Johns Hopkins FTIC core. Genomic DNA was extracted from the cultured CD4+ T cells with the QIAamp micro DNA kit. Oncomine TCR Beta libraries from cultured CD4+ T cells were pooled using unique dual indexes and sequenced on an Illumina iSeq 100. Under the source paper's analysis protocol: Non-productive sequences were removed, and CDR3s not starting with C, not ending with F or W, or shorter than 7 amino acids were discarded. Antigen-specific clonotypes were identified using the MANAFEST web application through comparison of peptide-stimulated wells with reference and other culture wells. An FDR below 0.05, an odds ratio above 5, and a productive frequency above 0.1% in at least two of three replicate wells were required for clones to be considered positive. Cross-reactive clonotypes were defined as significantly expanded in both SARS-CoV-2 spike wells and at least one common cold coronavirus spike condition. Similarity between CDR3 sequences was evaluated in R version 3.6.1 using Levenshtein distances (stringdist) and unrooted phylogenetic trees (ape). TCRdb handled the public reads itself, with Q25 trimming in fastp and clone calling in MiXCR, and kept productive beta chains. Each record represents a unique CDR3 protein, reported with the most common genes and DNA among its rows. In this record, the V and J calls reflect TCRdb's handling and not the investigators' own analysis. Counted in this sample were more than 15,000 distinct CDR3 sequences; roughly 76% of them appeared once. The ten largest clones add up to more than 15% of the sample.

Reading the germline V gene gives CDR1 KGHDR and CDR2 SFDVKD. V is pruned by 9 bases and J by 2 bases, leaving 9 bases of the junction without a gene match. Its CDR3 holds 18 amino acids, cysteine through phenylalanine. Left in the record is the CDR3 DNA by itself, 54 bases read in frame from the first base. Turning to this clonotype: The target of this receptor is not known. Base qualities are missing; no much larger clone stands one base away.

Here the chain combines TRBV24-1 and TRBJ2-2; 15 nucleotides in the junction match TRBD2. Input material: CD4+ T cells from blood, cultured in vitro. The TCR was taken from a human donor who had recovered from COVID-19. The DNA sequence reads TGTGCCACCCGTGGGACTAGCGGGAGGTCCGCAAACACCGGGGAGCTGTTTTTT. Its protein reads: CATRGTSGRSANTGELFF.